This record covers a single T cell receptor beta chain. There are 17 residues in the CDR3. The J segment lost 1 base and the V segment lost 3 bases, leaving 9 bases of the junction unmatched. Looked up from germline, CDR1 is ENHRY and CDR2 is SYGVKD. Profiling relied on immunoSEQ multiplex PCR, and the TCRdb table lists in-frame clones only, not all of them. The table shows approximately 130,000 clones, with approximately 77% occurring only once. This sample is drawn from a study of blood T cell repertoires in COVID-19. The receptor was derived from an elderly man with acute or convalescent COVID-19. The sequenced sample was peripheral blood. The chain links TRBV10-3 to TRBJ2-5; 9 positions match TRBD1. CDR3: CAISDSATGGPQETQYF. The CDR3 DNA reads TGTGCCATCAGTGACTCCGCGACAGGGGGGCCCCAAGAGACCCAGTACTTC.